This entry features one T cell receptor beta chain sequence. Its antigen remains unidentified. Sequence at one end of the junction differs from germline and may be a read error. The germline V gene (reference sequence) supplies CDR1 DFQATT and CDR2 SNEGSKA. The CDR3 has 14 amino acids, counting the end cysteine and phenylalanine. The entry retains the CDR3 DNA only, 42 bases that are in frame from base 1. What this sample's time point label stands for: five sample-tagged time points from pre-transplant (day -1) to day 368 post-transplant, pooled. PBMC were thawed and then stimulated for around 11 hours with a CMV IE-1 overlapping peptide library, with no transport inhibitors added. Thawed cells were rested overnight and then stimulated in R10 medium with CD28/CD49d costimulation. The IE-1 peptide library was composed of 15-amino-acid peptides with overlaps of 11 amino acids. Each time point was barcoded with BD Single-Cell Multiplexing Kit Sample Tags, pooled, and stained with oligo-conjugated anti-CD45RA plus sorting antibodies. A BD FACSAria III was used to sort CMV-responsive CD8+CD137+ and CD4+CD154+ T cells at 4-way purity. EDTA vacutainers were used to collect blood, which was then processed with a Ficoll gradient within 1-24 hours.

The data stem from a study of immune aging and cytomegalovirus after organ transplant (dated by TCRdb to 2020 to 2023). As for the study more broadly: Three-drug immunosuppression with prednisone, tacrolimus, and mycophenolate was given to all transplant recipients.

Broader findings and caveats from the paper: CD57 was not measured in the sequencing data, so a conservative gene-based aging definition was used instead. Post-transplant increases in aged-phenotype cells were observed regardless of clone size, following viremia and occurring earlier in large clones (days 200-264) than in small clones. Large clones contained a higher proportion of TEMRA cells, and the seven largest clones (more than 1,900 cells) acquired aged and TEMRA cells while losing TCM cells.

The method was single-cell sequencing. Instrument used: Illumina NovaSeq 6000. The BD Rhapsody Targeted mRNA and AbSeq Reagent Kit was used in a microwell format for cell capture and library preparation. Libraries covered TCR, sample tags, AbSeq, and targeted mRNA from the Human T-Cell Expression Panel plus custom TOX and TOX2 primers. Sequencing of the libraries was performed on an Illumina NovaSeq. The authors' pipeline ran thus. The analysis covered about 9,800 cells in total, of which some 6,900 were CD8 T cells and approximately 4,500 were CD8 T cells with an identifiable TCR CDR3. The BD Rhapsody Targeted Analysis Pipeline, including V(D)J processing, was run on the Seven Bridges Genomics platform to process the raw data. Quality control, Sample Tag demultiplexing with Lex-BDSMK, clone identification with VDJ Explorer, and Seurat clustering were performed in SeqGeq 1.6.0. Clones comprising <1% of CD8 T cells were considered non-expanded; clones comprising >2.5% of the sample were considered clonal expansions. TCRdb trimmed public reads at Q25 via fastp, called clones via MiXCR and kept in-frame beta chains. Each CDR3 protein appears once, grouped with its most common genes and DNA. V and J calls and clone size were set by TCRdb, not the authors. Within this sample are tens of thousands of distinct CDR3 sequences, with about a third of them counted one time only. The ten largest make up about 25% of the sample.

The rearranged chain carries TRBV20-1 and TRBJ2-7; 10 bases in between match TRBD1. Sequencing was performed on CMV peptide-activated CD4+ and CD8+ T cells sorted from blood, taken at five time points, pooled. What this sample's cell subset or site label stands for: sorted CD8+CD137+ and CD4+CD154+ T cells after less than 15 h CMV IE-1 peptide stimulation. The source of this sequence is a female donor who had a heart transplant and CMV viremia. The CDR3 corresponds to CSATPGQGGTERYF. The nucleotide sequence reads TGCAGTGCTACTCCCGGACAGGGGGGAACCGAGCGGTACTTC.